This T cell receptor beta chain is drawn from a study of beta chain features in type 1 diabetes. Study-level findings and limits: Insertions were fewer and deletions more numerous at VDJ junctions in type 1 diabetes patients.

For this clone: Antigen unknown.

Trimming took 2 bases from V and 4 from J, leaving 18 bases between them. Germline V gene sequence: CDR1 SGDLS, CDR2 YYNGEE. CDR3 length: 16 residues. The authors reverse transcribed all of the isolated RNA, so sequencing captured expressed TCRB transcripts. An average approximately 3.3 million reads came from naive, central memory and regulatory T cell samples. This table comes from immunoSEQ multiplex PCR, and its TCRdb copy is limited to in-frame clones, with some not included. The top ten hold approximately 0.44% of the sample, which has 300,000 to 350,000 clones, roughly 8% seen once. This clonotype was obtained from a woman between 18 and 29 years old in good health. Sequenced input: central memory CD4+ T cells from blood. The chain has TRBV9 and TRBJ2-5; maybe TRBD1 (5 bases). Written as DNA, the CDR3 is TGTGCCAGCAGCGTTTCCCTTGGAGCAGGGCTAGAGACCCAGTACTTC. The encoded protein is CASSVSLGAGLETQYF.